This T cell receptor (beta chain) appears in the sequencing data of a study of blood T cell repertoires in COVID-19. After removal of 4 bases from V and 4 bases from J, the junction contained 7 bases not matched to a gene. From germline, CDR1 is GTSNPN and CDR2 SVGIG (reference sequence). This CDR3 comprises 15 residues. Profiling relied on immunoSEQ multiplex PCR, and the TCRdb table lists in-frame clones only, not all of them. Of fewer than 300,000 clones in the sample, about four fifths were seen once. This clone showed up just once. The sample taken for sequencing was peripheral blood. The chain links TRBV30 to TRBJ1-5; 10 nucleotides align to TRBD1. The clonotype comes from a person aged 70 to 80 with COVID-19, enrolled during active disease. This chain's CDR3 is CAWNSQGQGNQPQHF. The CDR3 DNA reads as TGTGCCTGGAATTCCCAGGGACAGGGGAATCAGCCCCAGCATTTT.